This T cell receptor beta chain was profiled in a study of blood T cell repertoires in COVID-19. Study background: Samples representing acute and convalescent COVID-19 were sourced from the United States, Italy and Spain. T cells, B-cell-depleted T cells, or PBMCs provided the cDNA or gDNA that served as material.

In the source study's methods: The assay estimated nucleated cells by amplifying reference gene primers. Method: immunoSEQ multiplex PCR; TCRdb's copy keeps in-frame clones and lacks some. V and J calls and clone size are copied from that table; D and trimming were computed from the DNA. The table lists 100,000 to 150,000 clones, approximately 90% of them singletons. Germline CDR1 is MDHEN and CDR2 is SYDVKM. V was pared by 7 bases and J by 5 bases, with 7 bases of the junction left unmatched. This CDR3 contains 14 residues. The sequenced sample consisted of peripheral blood. The gene calls are TRBV28 and TRBJ2-1; 8 nucleotides match TRBD1. This clonotype was sampled from a man in his fifties or sixties with active or convalescent COVID-19. The CDR3: CASIGRDRNNEQFF. CDR3 DNA: TGTGCCAGCATTGGCCGGGACAGGAACAATGAGCAGTTCTTC.